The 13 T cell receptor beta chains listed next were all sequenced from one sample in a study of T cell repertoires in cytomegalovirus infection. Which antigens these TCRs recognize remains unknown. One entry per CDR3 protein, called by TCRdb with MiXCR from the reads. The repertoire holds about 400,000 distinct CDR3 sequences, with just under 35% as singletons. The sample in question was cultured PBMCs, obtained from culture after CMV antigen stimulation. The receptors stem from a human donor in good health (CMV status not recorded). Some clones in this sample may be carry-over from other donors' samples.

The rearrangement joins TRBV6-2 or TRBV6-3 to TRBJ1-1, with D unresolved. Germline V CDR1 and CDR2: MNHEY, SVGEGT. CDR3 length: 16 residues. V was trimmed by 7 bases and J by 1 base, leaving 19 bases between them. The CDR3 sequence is CASIHPGDWRNTEAFF. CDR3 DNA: TGTGCCAGCATCCATCCGGGCGACTGGAGGAACACTGAAGCTTTCTTT.

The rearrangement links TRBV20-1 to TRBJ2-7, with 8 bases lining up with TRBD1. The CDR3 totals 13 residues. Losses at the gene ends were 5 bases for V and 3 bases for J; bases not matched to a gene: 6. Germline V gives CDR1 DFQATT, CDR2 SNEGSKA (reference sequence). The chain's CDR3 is CSAPKTGGYEQYF. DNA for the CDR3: TGCAGTGCTCCTAAAACAGGGGGCTACGAGCAGTACTTC.

The CDR3 nucleotides read TGCAGCGTCGAGGGCAGTCGGCTTGAGCAGTTCTTC. Translated, it gives CSVEGSRLEQFF. The chain links TRBV29-1 to TRBJ2-1, with D possibly being TRBD2 (5 bases). Trimming left V 6 bases short and J 9 bases short, with 15 bases between. The CDR3 runs to 12 residues. Germline V lookup: CDR1 SQVTM, CDR2 ANQGSEA.

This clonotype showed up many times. The chain's CDR3 is CASSLDRARNSPLHF. In nucleotides, the CDR3 is TGTGCCAGCAGCTTGGACAGGGCCAGGAATTCACCCCTCCACTTT. The chain carries TRBV7-8 and TRBJ1-6; 8 nucleotides align to TRBD1. V was pared by 3 bases and J by 7 bases, with 5 bases of the junction left unmatched. The germline V gene has CDR1 SGHVS and CDR2 FQNEAQ. The CDR3 consists of 15 residues.

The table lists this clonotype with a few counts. As DNA, the CDR3 is TGTGCCAGCACCTCTTGGCGGGCCCAAGGACCGGGGACCCAGTACTTC. Residues: CASTSWRAQGPGTQYF. This chain links TRBV7-2 with TRBJ2-5, with D maybe TRBD2 (5 bases). The CDR3 has 16 amino acids. CDR1 and CDR2 (germline): SGHTA, FQGNSA. The V end lost 7 bases, the J end lost 7 bases, and 25 bases lay between the germline ends.

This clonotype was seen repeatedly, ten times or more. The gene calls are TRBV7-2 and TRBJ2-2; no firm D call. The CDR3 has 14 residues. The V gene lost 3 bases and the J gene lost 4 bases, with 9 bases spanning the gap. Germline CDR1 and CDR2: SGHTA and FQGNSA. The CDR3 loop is CASSFDSSTGELFF. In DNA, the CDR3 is TGTGCCAGCAGCTTTGACTCTTCCACCGGGGAGCTGTTTTTT.

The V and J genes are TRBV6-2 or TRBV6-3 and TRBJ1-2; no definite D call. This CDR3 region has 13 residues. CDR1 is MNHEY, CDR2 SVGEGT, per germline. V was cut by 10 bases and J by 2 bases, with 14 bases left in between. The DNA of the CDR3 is TGTGCCACCAACCGGGCAGAAAACTATGGCTACACCTTC. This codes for CATNRAENYGYTF.

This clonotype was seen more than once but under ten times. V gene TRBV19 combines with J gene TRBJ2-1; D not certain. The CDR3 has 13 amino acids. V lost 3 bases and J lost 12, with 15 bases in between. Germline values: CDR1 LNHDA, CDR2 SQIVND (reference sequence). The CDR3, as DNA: TGTGCCAGTAGTATCGACGGACGCCTTGGGCAGTTCTTC. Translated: CASSIDGRLGQFF.

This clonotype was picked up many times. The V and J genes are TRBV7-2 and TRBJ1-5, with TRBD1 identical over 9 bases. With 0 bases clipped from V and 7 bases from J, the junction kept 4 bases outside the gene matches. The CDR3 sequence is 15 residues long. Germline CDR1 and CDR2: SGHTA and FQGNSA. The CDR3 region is CASSLAGTGPQPQHF. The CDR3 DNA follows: TGTGCCAGCAGCTTAGCCGGGACAGGGCCCCAGCCCCAGCATTTT.

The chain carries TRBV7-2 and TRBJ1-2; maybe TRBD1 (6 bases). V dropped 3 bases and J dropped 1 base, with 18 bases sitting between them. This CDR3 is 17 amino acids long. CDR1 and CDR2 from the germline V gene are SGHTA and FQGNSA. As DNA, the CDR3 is TGTGCCAGCAGCTTCCCCCCGGGGGCGTCCATTAACTATGGCTACACCTTC. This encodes CASSFPPGASINYGYTF.

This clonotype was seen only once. CDR3 in amino acids: CASSRDRVYEQYF. DNA for the CDR3: TGTGCCAGTAGTCGGGACAGAGTCTACGAGCAGTACTTC. The chain combines TRBV19 with TRBJ2-7, with TRBD1 identical over 7 bases. The V segment lost 5 bases and the J segment 3 bases; nucleotides outside the gene matches: 4. This CDR3 region has 13 residues. CDR1 and CDR2 (germline): LNHDA, SQIVND (reference sequence).

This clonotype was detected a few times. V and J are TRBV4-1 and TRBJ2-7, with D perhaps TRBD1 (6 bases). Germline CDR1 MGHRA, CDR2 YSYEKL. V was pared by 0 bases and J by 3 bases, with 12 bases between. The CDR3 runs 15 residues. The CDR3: CASSQEQGRIYEQYF. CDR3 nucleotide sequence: TGCGCCAGCAGCCAAGAACAGGGAAGGATCTACGAGCAGTACTTC.

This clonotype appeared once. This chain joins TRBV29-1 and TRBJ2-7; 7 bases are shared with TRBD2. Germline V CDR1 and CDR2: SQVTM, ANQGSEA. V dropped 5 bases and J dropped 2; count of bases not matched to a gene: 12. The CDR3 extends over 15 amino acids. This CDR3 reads CSVPSGSGLTYEQYF. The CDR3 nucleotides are TGCAGCGTTCCTTCGGGTAGCGGGCTGACCTACGAGCAGTACTTC.